The TCR beta chain under discussion was sequenced for a study of regulatory T cells in long-lasting Graves disease (dated by TCRdb to about 2021). Concerning the study at large: Patients with newly diagnosed Graves' disease had been on antithyroid drugs for under 3 months. TCR sequencing covered 13 persistent and roughly 20 newly diagnosed Graves' disease patients, about 35 samples in total. The study was registered as a clinical trial and conducted in China. Patients with persistent Graves' disease were compared with patients with newly diagnosed Graves' disease using TCR sequencing and RNA sequencing of peripheral blood.

Turning to this clonotype: Its specific antigen is unknown. One base away there is no much larger clone; base qualities are not given.

Broader findings and caveats from the paper: More public clonotypes were shared among persistent patients (under 3,000) than among newly diagnosed patients (under 1,000). Lower TCR Shannon entropy and fewer highly expanded clones were observed in persistent Graves' disease patients than in newly diagnosed patients, which suggested clonal expansion. Only the TCR beta chain was sequenced and analyzed. Preferential use of TRBV28, TRBJ1-2 and TRBJ2-5 was observed in persistent disease, whereas TRBV20-1 and TRBJ2-1 were favored in newly diagnosed disease. Only peripheral blood was studied, because thyroid tissue, the primary lesion, was inaccessible. The authors acknowledged the small sample size as a limitation that may reduce accuracy.

According to the germline V gene, CDR1 reads SGHRS and CDR2 reads YFSETQ. From cysteine to phenylalanine, the CDR3 is 14 amino acids long. Kept here is only the CDR3 DNA, which spans 42 bases and is read in frame from base 1. Trimming takes 0 bases off V and 4 bases off J; junction bases not matched to a gene: 1. Library generation was performed with multiplex PCR. The sample was run on an Illumina HiSeq 4000. CDR3 regions were amplified by Arm-PCR with iRepertoire HTBI primers to construct TCR beta libraries. Before sequencing, the PCR products underwent gel purification. In the authors' own workflow: Gene usage analysis of CDR3 amino acid clonotypes used the 62 TRBV and more than 13 TRBJ segments found across samples. Filtered high-quality paired reads were merged into contigs using COPE and FqMerger. BLAST was used to align contigs to IMGT TRBV, TRBD and TRBJ reference genes, and CDR3 was defined according to IMGT. Any clonotype with a frequency above 0.1% was classified as a highly expanded clone. Shannon entropy served as the measure of repertoire diversity, while the Gini coefficient captured V-J evenness. A clonotype was considered public if more than one individual shared it. TCRdb's own reprocessing of the public reads used fastp at Q25 and MiXCR and kept productive beta chains. Each CDR3 protein gets just one entry, which takes the most common genes and DNA from the rows behind it. The V and J calls shown here were made by TCRdb, not taken from the authors' results. The sample contains around 250,000 distinct CDR3 sequences, over 20% of them found a single time. Approximately 15% of the sample goes to the ten largest clones.

The sample's time point label, in plain terms: newly diagnosed GD, antithyroid drugs for less than 3 months. RNA was extracted from PBMCs in TRIzol for both TCR sequencing and RNA sequencing. Graves' disease was diagnosed according to American Thyroid Association guidelines. Patients were recruited from an endocrinology department in Xi'an, China. Each patient gave about 8.1 milliliters of peripheral blood, collected in an EDTA anticoagulant tube. PBMCs were isolated by Ficoll Paque Plus density gradient separation without further T cell sorting. RNA quality was checked with an Agilent 2100 Bioanalyzer and agarose gel, and concentration with a NanoDrop 2000.

The specimen was peripheral blood mononuclear cells (PBMCs), collected at new diagnosis, from a patient treated with antithyroid drugs. This receptor was obtained from a female donor with Graves disease. The sequence is built from TRBV5-1 and TRBJ2-1; 7 junctional bases match TRBD2. For the CDR3, the sequence is CASSLGEGYNEQFF. The nucleotides read TGCGCCAGCAGCTTGGGGGAGGGGTACAATGAGCAGTTCTTC.